This TCR beta chain was captured by sequencing in a study of blood T cell repertoires in COVID-19. Study-level background: Samples of COVID-19 (acute and convalescent) were obtained from the United States, Italy and Spain.

The CDR3 covers 16 residues. V was pared by 3 bases and J by 5 bases, with 9 bases of the junction left unmatched. Germline V lookup: CDR1 SGDLS, CDR2 YYNGEE. Clones were sequenced by immunoSEQ multiplex PCR, and TCRdb holds only the in-frame ones, with some missing. The data show 200,000 to 250,000 clones, about 90% seen once. V and J are TRBV9 and TRBJ2-1, with 9 bases fitting TRBD2. Sequencing was carried out using peripheral blood. This sequence originates from a woman under 30 who had recovered from COVID-19. The CDR3 loop reads CASSARAGGPNNEQFF. The CDR3 DNA sequence: TGTGCCAGCAGCGCCCGAGCGGGAGGCCCCAACAATGAGCAGTTCTTC.